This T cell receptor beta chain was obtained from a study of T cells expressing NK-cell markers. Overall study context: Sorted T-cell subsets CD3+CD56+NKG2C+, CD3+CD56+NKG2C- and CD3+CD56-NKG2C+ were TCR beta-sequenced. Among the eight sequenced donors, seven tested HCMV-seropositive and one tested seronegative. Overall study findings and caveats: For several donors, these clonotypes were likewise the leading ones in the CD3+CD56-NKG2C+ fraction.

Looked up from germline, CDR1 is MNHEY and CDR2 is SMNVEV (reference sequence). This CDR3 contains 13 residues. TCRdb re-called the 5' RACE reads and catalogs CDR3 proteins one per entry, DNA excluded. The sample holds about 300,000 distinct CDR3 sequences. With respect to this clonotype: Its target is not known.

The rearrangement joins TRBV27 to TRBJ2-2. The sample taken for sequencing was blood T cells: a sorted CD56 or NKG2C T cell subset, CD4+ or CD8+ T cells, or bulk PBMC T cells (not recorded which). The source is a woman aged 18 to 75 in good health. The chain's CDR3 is CASSLTGTGELFF.